These T cell receptor beta chains were read from a single sample in a study of cytomegalovirus exposure and HLA in healthy donors. Only in-frame clones appear in the TCRdb table, and some are missing; sequencing was by immunoSEQ multiplex PCR. The sample has some 64,000 clones, about 97% seen once. Sample: PBMCs. The origin of the receptors is a woman between 18 and 29 years old in good health and CMV-seropositive. Both conserved end residues are part of each CDR3. Each record gives: J gene, V gene, clone size, D gene, CDR3 DNA, CDR3 protein. A D gene is named only where the DNA matches it firmly. The size field is filled for only some rows; it gives once, few, many or a size class.

>TRBJ2-7|TRBV5-4|once|TRBD1
TGTGCCAGCGGAAGAGAGGACAGGGGTAAAAACGAGCAGTACTTC
CASGREDRGKNEQYF
>TRBJ2-1|TRBV9|NA|TRBD2
TGTGCCAGCGGCGGGACTAGCAATGAGCAGTTCTTC
CASGGTSNEQFF
>TRBJ1-2|TRBV6-1|NA|NA
TGTGCCAGCAGCCCACAGGGAAACTATGGCTACACCTTC
CASSPQGNYGYTF
>TRBJ2-3|TRBV27|NA|TRBD1
TGTGCCATCAAGACAGGGACAGATACGCAGTATTTT
CAIKTGTDTQYF
>TRBJ1-1|TRBV6-5|NA|NA
TGTGCCAGCAGTTTCCTAAGGAACACTGAAGCTTTCTTT
CASSFLRNTEAFF
>TRBJ2-1|TRBV25-1|NA|TRBD2
TGTGCCAGCAGTGAATTCGGGACTAGCGGATACAATGAGCAGTTCTTC
CASSEFGTSGYNEQFF
>TRBJ2-2|TRBV11-3|NA|NA
TGTGCCAGCAGCTTAGAACCCAGGGGATCGAACACCGGGGAGCTGTTTTTT
CASSLEPRGSNTGELFF
>TRBJ1-1|TRBV7-6|NA|TRBD1
TGTGCCAGCAGCCCCAAGGACAGGTTGAACACTGAAGCTTTCTTT
CASSPKDRLNTEAFF
>TRBJ2-7|TRBV28|NA|TRBD2
TGTGCCAGCAGTCCTAGCGGGAACCGACACGAGCAGTACTTC
CASSPSGNRHEQYF
>TRBJ2-5|TRBV10-3|NA|NA
TGTGCCATCAGTTTACAGGGAACTGAAGAGACCCAGTACTTC
CAISLQGTEETQYF
>TRBJ1-2|TRBV6-5|NA|NA
TGTGCCAGCGGCGGGCCCTCCCGCTACACCTTC
CASGGPSRYTF
>TRBJ1-1|TRBV4-1|NA|NA
TGCGCCAGCAGCCATTGGGGGAGGGGAAGAGAAAACACTGAAGCTTTCTTT
CASSHWGRGRENTEAFF
>TRBJ2-7|TRBV23-1|NA|NA
TGCGCCAGCATCTCGGTGAAGCGCGAGCAGTACTTC
CASISVKREQYF
>TRBJ2-3|TRBV27|NA|TRBD2
TGTGCCAGCAGTTCACCGGGACTAGCGGGAGGGAGGGGCGCAGATACGCAGTATTTT
CASSSPGLAGGRGADTQYF
>TRBJ2-5|TRBV13|NA|TRBD2
TGTGCCAGCAGCTTAGAAGGGAGGACTAGCGGGAGGCAAGAGACCCAGTACTTC
CASSLEGRTSGRQETQYF
>TRBJ1-5|TRBV28|NA|TRBD1
TGTGCCAGCAGTGATCAGGGACAGGGAAGCAATCAGCCCCAGCATTTT
CASSDQGQGSNQPQHF
>TRBJ2-3|TRBV28|NA|NA
TGTGCCAGCAGTTTTGAGACTAGGGTAACAGATACGCAGTATTTT
CASSFETRVTDTQYF
>TRBJ1-2|TRBV2|NA|TRBD1
TGTGCCAGCAGTGAAAGCCCTCCAGGGGGATCCCTCTATGGCTACACCTTC
CASSESPPGGSLYGYTF
>TRBJ2-3|TRBV6-6|NA|NA
TGTGCCAGCAGTTACGAGGGAGTGGGCACAGATACGCAGTATTTT
CASSYEGVGTDTQYF